The next 15 T cell receptor beta chains were all read from a single sample in a study of CXCR3-negative and CXCR3-positive naive CD8 T cells (dated by TCRdb to 2018 to 2020). What the authors observed across the whole study: Compared with CXCR3-negative naive cells, CXCR3-positive naive cells had TRB CDR3s with higher hydrophobicity (lower Kidera factor 4), lower energy, and higher strength and volume indices.

TCRdb names NextSeq 550 as the instrument used. The Human TCR Profiling Kit (MiLaboratory) was used to make UMI-labeled 5' RACE TRB cDNA libraries. After reprocessing by TCRdb, each CDR3 protein sequence is one entry, and no DNA is given. For this sample, the table gives about 120,000 distinct CDR3 sequences. The leading ten clones occupy about 0.34% of the sample. These TCRs' antigens remain unknown. The sample comprised naive CXCR3+ CD8+ T cells from blood. Sample cell subset or site, as interpreted from the label and publication: CD45RO-CCR7+CD27+CD95- naive CD8+ T cells expressing CXCR3 (TNR3+). These receptors originate from a human donor in good health. Some clones in this sample may be carry-over from other donors' samples.

The rearrangement joins TRBV13 to TRBJ2-7. Germline-derived CDR1 and CDR2 are PRHDT and FYEKMQ (reference sequence). CDR3 length equals 13 residues. This chain's CDR3 is CASSLRGDYEQYF.

The chain has TRBV28 and TRBJ1-1. The CDR3 has 17 amino acids. Per germline, CDR1 MDHEN and CDR2 SYDVKM. CDR3 in amino acids: CASSPRVGLRLNTEAFF.

This chain joins TRBV28 and TRBJ2-1; TCRdb's D call of TRBD2 is untestable without DNA. The CDR3 is made up of 16 amino acids. Looked up from germline, CDR1 is MDHEN and CDR2 is SYDVKM. The chain's CDR3 is CASSLLASGSIYEQFF.

The chain combines TRBV4-2 with TRBJ2-7. The CDR3 spans 13 residues. Looked up from germline, CDR1 is LGHNA and CDR2 is YNFKEQ. The CDR3 protein is CASSQARNYEQYF.

The chain uses TRBV15 and TRBJ2-1. CDR1 is LNHNV and CDR2 is YYDKDF in the germline V gene (reference sequence). This CDR3 is built from 14 residues. This CDR3 is CATSRDLSYNEQFF. Variable domain in full (rest from reference TRBV15 and TRBJ2-1): DAMVIQNPRYQVTQFGKPVTLSCSQTLNHNVMYWYQQKSSQAPKLLFHYYDKDFNNEADTPDNFQSRRPNTSFCFLDIRSPGLGDTAMYLCATSRDLSYNEQFFGPGTRLTVL.

The genes are TRBV5-1 and TRBJ2-3. This CDR3 is 16 amino acids long. In germline, CDR1 is SGHRS, CDR2 YFSETQ. The CDR3 reads CASSLAPLPSTDTQYF. The full variable domain, with the rest looked up from reference TRBV5-1 and TRBJ2-3, is KAGVTQTPRYLIKTRGQQVTLSCSPISGHRSVSWYQQTPGQGLQFLFEYFSETQRNKGNFPGRFSGRQFSNSRSEMNVSTLELGDSALYLCASSLAPLPSTDTQYFGPGTRLTVL.

CDR3 sequence reads: CASSPMTPFYGYTF. The chain carries TRBV6-5 and TRBJ1-2. The CDR3 loop spans 14 amino acids. Germline loops: CDR1 MNHEY, CDR2 SVGAGI.

This chain joins TRBV28 and TRBJ2-5; TCRdb's D call, TRBD2, is unchecked because there is no DNA. There are 12 residues in the CDR3. CDR1 MDHEN and CDR2 SYDVKM come from the germline V gene. The CDR3 region is CASRNPRGGQYF.

The rearrangement uses TRBV7-6 and TRBJ2-7; TCRdb proposes TRBD1, but this gene call is untestable without DNA. The CDR3 sequence is 15 residues long. CDR1 and CDR2 from the germline V gene are SGHVS and FNYEAQ. CDR3 protein: CASSLGLRQLDEQYF. Full variable domain (missing parts from reference TRBV7-6 and TRBJ2-7): GAGVSQSPRYKVTKRGQDVALRCDPISGHVSLYWYRQALGQGPEFLTYFNYEAQQDKSGLPNDRFSAERPEGSISTLTIQRTEQRDSAMYRCASSLGLRQLDEQYFGPGTRLTVT.

The rearrangement uses TRBV5-7 and TRBJ2-5. TRBV5-7 is flagged as an ORF with uncertain function. This CDR3 region has 14 residues. The CDR3 spells CASSPSMVEETQYF.

The chain couples TRBV15 to TRBJ1-1. The CDR3 runs to 13 residues. CDR1 and CDR2 (germline): LNHNV, YYDKDF (reference sequence). The CDR3 protein is CATSLGMNTEAFF.

J is TRBJ2-7 and V is TRBV20-1; checking the TCRdb D call of TRBD1 is not possible without DNA. The germline V gene has CDR1 DFQATT and CDR2 SNEGSKA (reference sequence). The CDR3 spans 14 residues. CDR3 loop: CSASGSKGVYEQYF.

The J gene is TRBJ2-5, the V gene TRBV20-1; the TRBD2 assignment by TCRdb is unverifiable without DNA. Germline V CDR1 and CDR2: DFQATT, SNEGSKA (reference sequence). CDR3 size: 16 residues. The CDR3 sequence is CSARDYNSEIQETQYF.

V gene TRBV28 combines with J gene TRBJ2-3. CDR1 and CDR2 from the germline V gene are MDHEN and SYDVKM. The CDR3 is 14 residues long. The CDR3 sequence is CASSLNSETDTQYF.

V usage is TRBV5-6 and J usage is TRBJ2-3; the D call from TCRdb, TRBD1, cannot be confirmed without DNA. CDR3 size: 14 residues. CDR1 is SGHDT and CDR2 is YYEEEE in the germline V gene. Here the CDR3 reads CASSSGQNTDTQYF.